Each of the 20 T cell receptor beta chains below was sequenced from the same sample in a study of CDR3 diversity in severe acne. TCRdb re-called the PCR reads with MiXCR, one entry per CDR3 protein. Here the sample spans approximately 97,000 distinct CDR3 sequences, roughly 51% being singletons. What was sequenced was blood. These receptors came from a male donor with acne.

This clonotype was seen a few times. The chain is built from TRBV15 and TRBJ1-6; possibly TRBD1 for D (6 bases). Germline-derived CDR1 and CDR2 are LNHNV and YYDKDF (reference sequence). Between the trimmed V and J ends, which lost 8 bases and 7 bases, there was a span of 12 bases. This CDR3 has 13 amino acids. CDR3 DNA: TGTGCCACCGAGAAGGGGGGCAATTCACCCCTCCACTTT. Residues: CATEKGGNSPLHF.

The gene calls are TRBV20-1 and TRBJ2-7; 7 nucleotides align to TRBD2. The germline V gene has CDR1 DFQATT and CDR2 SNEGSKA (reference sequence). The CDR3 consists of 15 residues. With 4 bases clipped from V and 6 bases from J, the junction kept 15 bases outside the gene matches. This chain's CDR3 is CSAKITGTTEGEQYF. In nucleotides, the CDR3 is TGCAGTGCTAAAATAACCGGGACTACCGAAGGCGAGCAGTACTTC.

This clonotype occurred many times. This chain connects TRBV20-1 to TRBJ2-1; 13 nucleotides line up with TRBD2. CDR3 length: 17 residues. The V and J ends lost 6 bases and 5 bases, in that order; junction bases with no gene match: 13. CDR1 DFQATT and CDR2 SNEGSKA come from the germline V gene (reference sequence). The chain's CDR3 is CSATGTSGALINNEQFF. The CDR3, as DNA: TGCAGTGCCACCGGGACTAGCGGGGCCCTTATCAACAATGAGCAGTTCTTC.

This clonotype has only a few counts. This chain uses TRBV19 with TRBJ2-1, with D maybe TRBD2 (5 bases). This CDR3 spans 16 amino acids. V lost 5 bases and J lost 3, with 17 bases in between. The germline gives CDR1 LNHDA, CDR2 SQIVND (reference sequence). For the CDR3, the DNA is TGTGCCAGTAGTCCAGGACTTGAGAGCTTCTACAATGAGCAGTTCTTC. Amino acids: CASSPGLESFYNEQFF.

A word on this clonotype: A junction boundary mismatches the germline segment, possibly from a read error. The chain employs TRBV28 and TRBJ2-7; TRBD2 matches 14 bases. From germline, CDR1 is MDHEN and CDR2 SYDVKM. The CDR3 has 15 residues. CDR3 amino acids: CASSLGTSGSNELYF. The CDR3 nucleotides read TGTGCCAGCAGTTTAGGGACTAGCGGGAGTAACGAGCTGTACTTC. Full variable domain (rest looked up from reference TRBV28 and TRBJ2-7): DVKVTQSSRYLVKRTGEKVFLECVQDMDHENMFWYRQDPGLGLRLIYFSYDVKMKEKGDIPEGYSVSREKKERFSLILESASTNQTSMYLCASSLGTSGSNELYFGPGTRLTVT.

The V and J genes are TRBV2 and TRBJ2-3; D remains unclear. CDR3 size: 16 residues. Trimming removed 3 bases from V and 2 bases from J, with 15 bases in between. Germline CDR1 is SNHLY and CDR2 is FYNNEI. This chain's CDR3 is CASSDSTAGDTDTQYF. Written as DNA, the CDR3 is TGTGCCAGCAGTGATTCGACTGCAGGAGACACAGATACGCAGTATTTT.

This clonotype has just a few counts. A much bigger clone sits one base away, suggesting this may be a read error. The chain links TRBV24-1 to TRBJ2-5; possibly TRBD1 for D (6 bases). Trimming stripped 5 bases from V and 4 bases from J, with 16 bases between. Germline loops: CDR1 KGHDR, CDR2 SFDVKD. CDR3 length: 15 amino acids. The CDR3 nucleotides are TGTGCCACCAGTGGCATACCGGGACACGGAGAGACCCAGTACTTC. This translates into CATSGIPGHGETQYF.

The CDR3 is CASSVRRTGGSYGYTF. The CDR3 bases are TGTGCCAGCAGCGTCCGGAGGACAGGGGGCTCCTATGGCTACACCTTC. The rearrangement links TRBV5-8 to TRBJ1-2, with TRBD1 matching 11 bases. The V and J ends lost 4 bases and 4 bases, in that order; junction bases with no gene match: 9. The CDR3 is made up of 16 amino acids. The germline V gene has CDR1 SGHTS and CDR2 YDEGEE.

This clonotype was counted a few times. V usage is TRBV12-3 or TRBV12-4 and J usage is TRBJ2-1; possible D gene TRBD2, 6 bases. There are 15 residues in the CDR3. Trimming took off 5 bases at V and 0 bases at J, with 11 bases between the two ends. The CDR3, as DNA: TGTGCCAGCAGTGTTAGCGGAAGCTCCTACAATGAGCAGTTCTTC. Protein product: CASSVSGSSYNEQFF.

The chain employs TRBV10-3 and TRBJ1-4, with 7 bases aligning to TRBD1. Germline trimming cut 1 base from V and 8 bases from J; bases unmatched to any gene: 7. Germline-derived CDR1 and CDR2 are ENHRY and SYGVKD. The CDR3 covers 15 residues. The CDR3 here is CAISEFTGDGEKLFF. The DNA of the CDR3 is TGTGCCATCAGTGAGTTCACAGGGGACGGAGAAAAACTGTTTTTT.

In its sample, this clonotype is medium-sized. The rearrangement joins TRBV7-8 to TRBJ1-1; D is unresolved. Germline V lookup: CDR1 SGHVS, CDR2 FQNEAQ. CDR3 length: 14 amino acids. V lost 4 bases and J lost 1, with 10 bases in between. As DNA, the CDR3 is TGTGCCAGCAGCTCAACAATCACGAACACTGAAGCTTTCTTT. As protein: CASSSTITNTEAFF.

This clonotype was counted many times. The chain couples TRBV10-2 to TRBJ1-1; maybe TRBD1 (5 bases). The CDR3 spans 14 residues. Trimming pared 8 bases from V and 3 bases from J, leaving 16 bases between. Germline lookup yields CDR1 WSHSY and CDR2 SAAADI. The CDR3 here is CASGRQDTYTEAFF. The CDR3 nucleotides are TGCGCCAGCGGAAGGCAGGACACATACACTGAAGCTTTCTTT.

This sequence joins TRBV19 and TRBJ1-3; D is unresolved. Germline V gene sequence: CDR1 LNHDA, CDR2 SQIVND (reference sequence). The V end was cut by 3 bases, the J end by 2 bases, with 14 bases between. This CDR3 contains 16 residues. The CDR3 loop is CASSIVLAKTGNTIYF. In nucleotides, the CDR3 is TGTGCCAGTAGTATTGTTTTGGCAAAGACTGGAAACACCATATATTTT.

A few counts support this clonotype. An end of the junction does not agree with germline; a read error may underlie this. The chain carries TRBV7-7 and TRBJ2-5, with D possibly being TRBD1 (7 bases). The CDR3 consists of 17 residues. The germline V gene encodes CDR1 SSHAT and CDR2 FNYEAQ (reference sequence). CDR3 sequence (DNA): TGTGCTAGCAGCCCCTCCTTCGACAGGGAGGACCAAGAGACCCAGTACTTC. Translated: CASSPSFDREDQETQYF.

As DNA, the CDR3 is TGTGCCAGCAGCGCTTGGCCACAGGGTTTCCTTCATGAGCAGTTCTTC. It codes for CASSAWPQGFLHEQFF. The chain is built from TRBV9 and TRBJ2-1, with a possible D match to TRBD1 (6 bases). Germline CDR1 SGDLS, CDR2 YYNGEE. Trimming took off 3 bases at V and 8 bases at J, with 21 bases between the two ends. The CDR3 is 16 residues long.

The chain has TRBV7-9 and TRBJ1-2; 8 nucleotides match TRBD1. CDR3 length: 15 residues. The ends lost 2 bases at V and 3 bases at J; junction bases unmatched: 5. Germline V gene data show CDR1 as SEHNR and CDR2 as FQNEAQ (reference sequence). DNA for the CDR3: TGTGCCAGCAGCTTATTGGACAGGGTCGACTATGGCTACACCTTC. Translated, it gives CASSLLDRVDYGYTF.

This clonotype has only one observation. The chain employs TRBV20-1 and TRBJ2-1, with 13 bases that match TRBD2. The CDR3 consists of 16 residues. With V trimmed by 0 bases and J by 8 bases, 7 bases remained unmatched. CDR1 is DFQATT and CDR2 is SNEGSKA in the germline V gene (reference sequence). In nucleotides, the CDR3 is TGCAGTGCTAGAGAGGGACTAGCGGGGTTAAGGGATGAGCAGTTCTTC. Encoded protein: CSAREGLAGLRDEQFF.

The CDR3 coding sequence is TGTGCCAGCAGCCCGACAGATAGCAATCAGCCCCAGCATTTT. Protein: CASSPTDSNQPQHF. The genes are TRBV6-1 and TRBJ1-5, with D tentatively TRBD1 (5 bases). V lost 6 bases to trimming and J lost 0 bases, with 9 bases between them. Germline V gene lookup returns CDR1 MNHNS and CDR2 SASEGT. The CDR3 contains 14 residues.

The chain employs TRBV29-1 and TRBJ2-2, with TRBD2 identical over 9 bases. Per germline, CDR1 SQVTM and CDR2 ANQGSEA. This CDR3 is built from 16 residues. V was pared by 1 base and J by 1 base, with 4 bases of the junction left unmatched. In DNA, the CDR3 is TGCAGCGTTGAAGGTCGGCGGGAGGGGAACACCGGGGAGCTGTTTTTT. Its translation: CSVEGRREGNTGELFF.

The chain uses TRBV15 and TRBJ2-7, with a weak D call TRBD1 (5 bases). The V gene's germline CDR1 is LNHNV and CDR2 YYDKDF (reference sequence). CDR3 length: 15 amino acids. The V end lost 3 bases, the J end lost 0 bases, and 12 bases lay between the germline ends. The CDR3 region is CATSSEGASSYEQYF. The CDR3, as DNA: TGTGCCACCAGCAGCGAAGGGGCGAGCTCCTACGAGCAGTACTTC.